Listed below are T cell receptor beta chains from one sample, sequenced in a study of T-cell memory formation after mild COVID-19. TCRdb re-derived calls from the 5' RACE reads in MiXCR, one entry per CDR3 protein. The data contain about 180,000 distinct CDR3 sequences, roughly 17% of them seen just once; the ten biggest clones take up more than 2%. The sequenced sample consisted of PBMCs or a T cell subset sorted from them (not recorded which). The receptors originated from an adult woman who had mild COVID-19 (a few samples of this study predate the infection). Cell type and time point are not known. Both conserved end residues are part of each CDR3. The order of the fields is J gene, D gene, clone size, V gene, CDR3 protein, CDR3 DNA. A D gene is named only where the DNA matches it firmly. Expanded clones get a size class; other rows say once, few or many, or leave the size out.

j_gene: TRBJ2-1
d_gene: .
abundance: .
v_gene: TRBV7-9
CDR3aa: CASSWASGNEQFF
CDR3nt: TGTGCCAGCAGCTGGGCCTCCGGCAATGAGCAGTTCTTC

j_gene: TRBJ2-1
d_gene: TRBD2
abundance: many
v_gene: TRBV24-1
CDR3aa: CATSSPAGVRMNEQFF
CDR3nt: TGTGCCACCTCGTCGCCAGCGGGAGTGAGGATGAATGAGCAGTTCTTC

j_gene: TRBJ2-1
d_gene: .
abundance: .
v_gene: TRBV7-3
CDR3aa: CASSPAPRWDGQFF
CDR3nt: TGTGCCAGCAGCCCGGCCCCACGATGGGATGGGCAGTTCTTC

j_gene: TRBJ2-1
d_gene: TRBD2
abundance: few
v_gene: TRBV7-7
CDR3aa: CASSLVHRGGLGEQFF
CDR3nt: TGTGCCAGCAGCTTAGTACACCGCGGGGGGCTCGGTGAGCAGTTCTTC

j_gene: TRBJ1-5
d_gene: .
abundance: many
v_gene: TRBV7-6
CDR3aa: CASSPGHLSNQPQHF
CDR3nt: TGTGCCAGCAGCCCCGGACACCTTAGCAATCAGCCCCAGCATTTT

j_gene: TRBJ2-2
d_gene: .
abundance: .
v_gene: TRBV7-7
CDR3aa: CASSLAGVGTGELFF
CDR3nt: TGTGCTAGCAGCTTAGCTGGAGTCGGCACCGGGGAGCTGTTTTTT

j_gene: TRBJ2-3
d_gene: .
abundance: few
v_gene: TRBV20-1
CDR3aa: CSAKRGPDTQYF
CDR3nt: TGCAGTGCAAAACGGGGGCCAGATACGCAGTATTTT

j_gene: TRBJ2-3
d_gene: TRBD2
abundance: .
v_gene: TRBV6-4
CDR3aa: CASSELAGEIDTQYF
CDR3nt: TGTGCCAGCAGTGAGCTAGCGGGGGAGATAGATACGCAGTATTTT

j_gene: TRBJ2-2
d_gene: TRBD1
abundance: .
v_gene: TRBV30
CDR3aa: CAWTERGLWTGELFF
CDR3nt: TGTGCCTGGACTGAAAGGGGGCTGTGGACCGGGGAGCTGTTTTTT

j_gene: TRBJ1-2
d_gene: .
abundance: few
v_gene: TRBV7-8
CDR3aa: CASSLSGGGVNYGYTF
CDR3nt: TGTGCCAGCAGCTTGTCGGGTGGGGGCGTTAACTATGGCTACACCTTC

j_gene: TRBJ2-3
d_gene: .
abundance: .
v_gene: TRBV12-3/TRBV12-4
CDR3aa: CASSFGAATDTQYF
CDR3nt: TGTGCCAGCAGTTTTGGGGCAGCCACAGATACGCAGTATTTT

j_gene: TRBJ2-7
d_gene: .
abundance: .
v_gene: TRBV29-1
CDR3aa: CSVGDGYEQYF
CDR3nt: TGCAGCGTGGGGGACGGCTACGAGCAGTACTTC

j_gene: TRBJ2-7
d_gene: .
abundance: many
v_gene: TRBV7-6
CDR3aa: CASSQEFGHYEQYF
CDR3nt: TGTGCCAGCAGCCAGGAGTTCGGGCATTACGAGCAGTACTTC

j_gene: TRBJ2-1
d_gene: TRBD1
abundance: .
v_gene: TRBV7-2
CDR3aa: CASSVDRDNEQFF
CDR3nt: TGTGCCAGCAGCGTTGACAGGGACAATGAGCAGTTCTTC

j_gene: TRBJ1-1
d_gene: .
abundance: .
v_gene: TRBV19
CDR3aa: CASSIGTVNTEAFF
CDR3nt: TGTGCCAGTAGTATAGGCACGGTGAACACTGAAGCTTTCTTT

j_gene: TRBJ2-3
d_gene: .
abundance: .
v_gene: TRBV5-1
CDR3aa: CASRSLGLTDTQYF
CDR3nt: TGCGCCAGCAGGTCCCTAGGACTCACAGATACGCAGTATTTT

j_gene: TRBJ1-2
d_gene: .
abundance: .
v_gene: TRBV5-1
CDR3aa: CASSSLGAGGYTF
CDR3nt: TGCGCCAGCAGTTCTCTGGGGGCAGGTGGCTACACCTTC

j_gene: TRBJ1-5
d_gene: .
abundance: .
v_gene: TRBV6-6
CDR3aa: CASSFLGPQHF
CDR3nt: TGTGCCAGCAGTTTCCTCGGGCCCCAGCATTTT

j_gene: TRBJ1-5
d_gene: .
abundance: .
v_gene: TRBV24-1
CDR3aa: CATSDRGTPYNQPQHF
CDR3nt: TGTGCCACCAGTGATAGGGGAACCCCTTACAATCAGCCCCAGCATTTT